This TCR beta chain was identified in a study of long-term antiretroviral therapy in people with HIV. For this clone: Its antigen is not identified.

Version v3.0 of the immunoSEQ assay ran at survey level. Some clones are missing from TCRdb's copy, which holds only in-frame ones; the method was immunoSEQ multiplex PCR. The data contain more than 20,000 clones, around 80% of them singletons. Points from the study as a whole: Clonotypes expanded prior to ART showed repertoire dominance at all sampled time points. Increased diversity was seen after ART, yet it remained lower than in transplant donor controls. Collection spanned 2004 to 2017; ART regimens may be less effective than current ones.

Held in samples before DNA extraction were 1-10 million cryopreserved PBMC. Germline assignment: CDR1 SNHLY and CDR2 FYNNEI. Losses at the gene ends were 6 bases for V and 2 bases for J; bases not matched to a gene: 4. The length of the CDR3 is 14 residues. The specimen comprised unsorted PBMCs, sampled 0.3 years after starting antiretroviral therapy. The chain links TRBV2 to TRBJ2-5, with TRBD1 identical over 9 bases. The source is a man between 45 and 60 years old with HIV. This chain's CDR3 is CASRAGQGQETQYF. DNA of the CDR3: TGTGCCAGCAGGGCTGGACAGGGGCAAGAGACCCAGTACTTC. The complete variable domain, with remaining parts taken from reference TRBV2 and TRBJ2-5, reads EPEVTQTPSHQVTQMGQEVILRCVPISNHLYFYWYRQILGQKVEFLVSFYNNEISEKSEIFDDQFSVERPDGSNFTLKIRSTKLEDSAMYFCASRAGQGQETQYFGPGTRLLVL.